This is a list of T cell receptor beta chains from one sample in a study of graft-versus-host responses after intestinal transplantation. Libraries were prepared by immunoSEQ multiplex PCR; TCRdb keeps only in-frame clonotypes and omits some of them. Among more than 20,000 clones, roughly 80% were seen once, and the ten largest hold roughly 1.1%. The sample here was PBMCs, taken around 28 days after intestinal transplant. The receptors were gathered from a human patient who received an intestinal transplant, so some T cells may come from the graft donor. The conserved cysteine and the conserved F or W are not part of the CDR3 here.

J | V | CDR3
TRBJ1-5 | TRBV4-1 | ASRSKGGSNQPQH
TRBJ2-5 | TRBV11-2 | ASSLSRPQETQY
TRBJ2-7 | TRBV19 | ASSGGLGSYEQY
TRBJ2-1 | TRBV19 | ASMGGFYNEQF
TRBJ1-5 | TRBV15 | ATSRDLDGTSNQPQH
TRBJ2-3 | TRBV5-6 | ASSFGAKRLTDTQY
TRBJ2-7 | TRBV7-6 | ASSRDGIYEQY
TRBJ1-1 | TRBV4-1 | ASSHPGTPEAF
TRBJ1-2 | TRBV2 | ASELQGTLGYT
TRBJ2-3 | TRBV9 | ASSVDGGASDTQY
TRBJ1-5 | TRBV19 | ASSIREGFHTGSNQPQH
TRBJ2-3 | TRBV28 | ASSLPDTGTSGRGADTQY
TRBJ1-4 | TRBV6-6 | ASSSTGVNEKLF
TRBJ1-1 | TRBV5-6 | ASSLASGTEAF
TRBJ1-2 | TRBV7-9 | ASRNGTVIYGYT
TRBJ1-1 | TRBV6-1 | ASSDGQGGPSTEAF
TRBJ1-1 | TRBV7-9 | ASNRIGGSEAF
TRBJ2-5 | TRBV5-1 | ASSFGGAKETQY
TRBJ1-1 | TRBV25-1 | ASSPTGGREAF
TRBJ2-1 | TRBV28 | ASSYNSREQF
TRBJ2-3 | TRBV7-3 | ASSPSGGATDTQY
TRBJ1-3 | TRBV6-5 | ASREHRGTGNTIY
TRBJ2-4 | TRBV4-1 | ASSQGLVLAKNIQY
TRBJ2-7 | TRBV4-1 | ASSPLSGGSYEQY
TRBJ2-2 | TRBV27 | ASSFAGYTGELF
TRBJ2-5 | TRBV5-1 | ASSLFVSWTSPTPAQY
TRBJ2-3 | TRBV29-1 | SVGGPLSGRARSTDTQY
TRBJ2-1 | TRBV11-2 | ASSLGRDAEDPYNEQF
TRBJ2-1 | TRBV7-9 | ASSSSGTSGFNEQF
TRBJ1-6 | TRBV15 | ATSRDLAYNSPLH
TRBJ2-2 | TRBV2 | ASSDGPADGELF
TRBJ2-5 | TRBV6-5 | ASSSYRTSRRETQY
TRBJ1-4 | TRBV28 | ASSFEGGEKLF
TRBJ2-5 | TRBV19 | ASSGGPRETQY
TRBJ1-5 | TRBV5-1 | ASSPTGVGWPQH
TRBJ1-1 | TRBV4-1 | ASSQQSLSQANFNTEAF
TRBJ2-3 | TRBV28 | ASSLTSGRFVDTQY
TRBJ2-5 | TRBV6-6 | ASSYSGGEETQY
TRBJ2-3 | TRBV27 | ASSLDSGRSTDTQY